This TCR beta chain was recorded in a study of OX40 agonist ivuxolimab in advanced cancers. As for the study in general: The drug used for patients, ivuxolimab, was an agonistic anti-OX40 (CD134) antibody. Males comprised 70% to 90% of the group, whose mean age was approximately 60 years (range 23 to 79).

This CDR3 is built from 13 residues. Germline loops: CDR1 SGHDT, CDR2 YYEEEE. The ends lost 4 bases at V and 11 bases at J; junction bases unmatched: 9. Points on this clone: Its antigen remains unidentified.

Sequenced by immunoSEQ multiplex PCR; TCRdb stores in-frame clones only, minus some. The sample lists some 42,000 clones, approximately 78% occurring once. Study conclusions and caveats: Antigen specificity of clonally expanded peripheral T cells was not established.

The chain links TRBV5-6 to TRBJ1-1; TRBD1 matches 9 bases. The sequence derives from an adult with an advanced solid tumor such as melanoma, head and neck, liver or kidney cancer. Here the sequenced sample was CD4+ or CD8+ T cells sorted from blood, taken in a trial of the OX40 agonist ivuxolimab. The CDR3 loop is CASSPGQGLYAFF. CDR3 nucleotide sequence: TGTGCCAGCAGCCCGGGACAGGGTCTCTACGCTTTCTTT.